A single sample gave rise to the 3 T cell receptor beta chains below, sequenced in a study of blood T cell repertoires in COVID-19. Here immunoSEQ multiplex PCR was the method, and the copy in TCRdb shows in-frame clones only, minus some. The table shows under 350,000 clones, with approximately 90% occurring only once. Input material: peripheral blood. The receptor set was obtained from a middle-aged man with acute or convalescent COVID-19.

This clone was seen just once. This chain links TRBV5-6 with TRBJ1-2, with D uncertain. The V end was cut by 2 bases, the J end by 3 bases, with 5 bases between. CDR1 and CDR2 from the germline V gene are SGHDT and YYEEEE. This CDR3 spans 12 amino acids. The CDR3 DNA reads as TGTGCCAGCAGCTTACGAGACTATGGCTACACCTTC. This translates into CASSLRDYGYTF.

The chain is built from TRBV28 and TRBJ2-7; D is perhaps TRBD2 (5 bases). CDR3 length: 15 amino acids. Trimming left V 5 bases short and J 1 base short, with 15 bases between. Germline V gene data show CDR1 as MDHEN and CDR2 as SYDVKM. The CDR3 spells CASSPSHGSSYEQYF. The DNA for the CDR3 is TGTGCCAGCAGTCCCTCCCATGGGAGTTCCTACGAGCAGTACTTC.

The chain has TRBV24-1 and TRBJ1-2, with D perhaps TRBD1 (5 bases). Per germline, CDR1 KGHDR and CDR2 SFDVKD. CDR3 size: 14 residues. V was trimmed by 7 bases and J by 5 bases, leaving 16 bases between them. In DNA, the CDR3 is TGTGCCACCAGCGGGGGGTCCCGAGGATATGGCTACACCTTC. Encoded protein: CATSGGSRGYGYTF.